A single sample gave rise to the 16 T cell receptor beta chains below, sequenced in a study of blood T cell repertoires in COVID-19. Libraries were prepared by immunoSEQ multiplex PCR; TCRdb keeps only in-frame clonotypes and omits some of them. The sample holds roughly 63,000 clones, 75% to 90% seen once. Sequencing was carried out using peripheral blood. The receptors were sampled from a man aged 45-65 years with acute or convalescent COVID-19.

This sequence joins TRBV5-1 and TRBJ1-1; a possible D gene is TRBD1 (5 bases). The V and J ends lost 1 base and 5 bases respectively, with 9 bases between them. Germline values: CDR1 SGHRS, CDR2 YFSETQ. This CDR3 has 13 amino acids. The CDR3, as DNA: TGCGCCAGCAGCTTGACAGGACGGACTGAAGCTTTCTTT. Translating it yields CASSLTGRTEAFF.

V gene TRBV6-1 combines with J gene TRBJ2-5, with D perhaps TRBD2 (6 bases). The CDR3 runs to 17 residues. Per the germline V gene, CDR1 is MNHNS and CDR2 is SASEGT. Trimming took off 0 bases at V and 4 bases at J, with 18 bases between the two ends. The chain's CDR3 is CASSEAYRELSGETQYF. The CDR3 nucleotides are TGTGCCAGCAGTGAAGCTTATCGGGAGCTGTCGGGAGAGACCCAGTACTTC.

The CDR3 DNA is TGTGCCAGCAGTGAAGGATTATTTAGGGGGCGGAACACTGAAGCTTTCTTT. It yields the protein CASSEGLFRGRNTEAFF. The chain uses TRBV25-1 and TRBJ1-1; TRBD1 matches at 7 bases. With V trimmed by 2 bases and J by 1 base, 10 bases remained unmatched. The CDR3 loop spans 17 amino acids. Germline V CDR1 and CDR2: MGHDK, SYGVNS.

This chain connects TRBV3-1 (or the pseudogene TRBV3-2) to TRBJ1-1; 9 nucleotides align to TRBD1. After removal of 2 bases from V and 1 base from J, the junction contained 2 bases not matched to a gene. The CDR3 has 15 amino acids. The germline V gene has CDR1 LGHDT and CDR2 YNNKEL (reference sequence). CDR3 bases: TGTGCCAGCAGCCAACGACAGGGGGGGAACACTGAAGCTTTCTTT. It codes for CASSQRQGGNTEAFF.

This chain links TRBV5-1 with TRBJ1-3, with a tentative D call TRBD1 (6 bases). Deletions cut 6 bases from V and 0 bases from J, with 13 bases between. Germline CDR1 and CDR2: SGHRS and YFSETQ. The CDR3 spans 15 residues. This CDR3 reads CASTIGGSSGNTIYF. In DNA, the CDR3 is TGCGCCAGCACCATAGGGGGATCCTCTGGAAACACCATATATTTT.

This chain joins TRBV12-3 or TRBV12-4 and TRBJ1-4, with D maybe TRBD1 (5 bases). Trimming removed 6 bases from V and 8 bases from J, with 13 bases in between. The CDR3 contains 13 residues. CDR3 DNA: TGTGCCAGCAGCCCCCCGGGGGGAGAAAAACTGTTTTTT. Its protein is CASSPPGGEKLFF.

CDR3 amino acids: CASSSSGQVNTEAFF. In DNA, the CDR3 is TGTGCCAGTAGTTCATCTGGTCAGGTGAACACTGAAGCTTTCTTT. The V and J genes are TRBV19 and TRBJ1-1; D is unclear. Trimming shortened V by 5 bases and J by 0 bases, and 13 bases separated the two germline ends. This CDR3 is 15 amino acids long. Germline CDR1 is LNHDA and CDR2 is SQIVND (reference sequence).

V is TRBV12-3 or TRBV12-4 and J is TRBJ2-4; D is unclear. The CDR3 totals 13 residues. V lost 7 bases and J 1 base, leaving 8 bases between the germline ends. CDR3 in DNA: TGTGCCAGCAACTCCCGGGCCAAAAACATTCAGTACTTC. Protein sequence: CASNSRAKNIQYF.

The gene calls are TRBV14 and TRBJ2-7, with TRBD2 as a possible D gene (6 bases). The CDR3 runs to 15 residues. V was clipped by 4 bases and J by 4 bases, with 17 bases between them. The germline gives CDR1 SGHDN, CDR2 FVKESK. In DNA form, the CDR3 reads TGTGCCAGCAGCCGGGGACCCCTGGGGGGATACGAGCAGTACTTC. Its protein is CASSRGPLGGYEQYF.

This clone was seen a few times. The chain joins TRBV4-3 to TRBJ2-3; no reliable D call. The CDR3 consists of 17 residues. The germline V gene encodes CDR1 LGHNA and CDR2 YSLEER. Trimming removed 0 bases from V and 0 bases from J, with 13 bases in between. The CDR3 loop reads CASSQDITTSSTDTQYF. In DNA form, the CDR3 reads TGCGCCAGCAGCCAAGATATAACTACCTCTAGCACAGATACGCAGTATTTT.

In this sample, this clone turned up a few times. The V and J genes are TRBV7-9 and TRBJ1-3; TRBD1 is a possible D gene (6 bases). The CDR3 totals 15 residues. Germline CDR1 reads SEHNR; CDR2 reads FQNEAQ (reference sequence). Trimming removed 3 bases at V and 8 bases at J, with 17 bases between. The CDR3 loop is CASSFLTGTTDTIYF. CDR3 DNA sequence: TGTGCCAGCAGCTTCTTGACAGGAACTACTGACACCATATATTTT.

The chain recombines TRBV6-5 with TRBJ2-7, with D perhaps matching TRBD2 (5 bases). This CDR3 comprises 13 residues. Trimming removed 6 bases at V and 0 bases at J, with 9 bases between. Germline V CDR1 and CDR2: MNHEY, SVGAGI. The CDR3 protein is CASRGSVSYEQYV. The CDR3, as DNA: TGTGCCAGCAGGGGTAGCGTCTCCTACGAGCAGTACGTC.

V and J are TRBV27 and TRBJ1-2; D is unresolved. The CDR3 loop spans 15 amino acids. The germline CDR1 and CDR2 sequences are MNHEY and SMNVEV (reference sequence). Trimming left V 1 base short and J 2 bases short, with 11 bases between. This chain's CDR3 is CASSLFSGANYGYTF. Here the CDR3 DNA reads TGTGCCAGCAGTTTATTCTCAGGTGCGAACTATGGCTACACCTTC.

V and J are TRBV6-2 or TRBV6-3 and TRBJ2-7, with 9 bases that match TRBD2. Germline CDR1 and CDR2: MNHEY and SVGEGT. V trimming: 2 bases; J trimming: 0 bases; junction bases outside the gene matches: 20. The CDR3 contains 21 residues. The CDR3 sequence: CASSYERGGRGRAGASYEQYF. Written as DNA, the CDR3 is TGTGCCAGCAGTTACGAGAGGGGGGGTCGCGGGAGGGCCGGAGCCTCCTACGAGCAGTACTTC.

The CDR3 DNA is TGCGCCAGCAGCGCCCTAGCGGGACAAGAGACCCAGTACTTC. Translating gives CASSALAGQETQYF. The genes are TRBV5-1 and TRBJ2-5; 9 bases fit TRBD2. Germline V gene lookup returns CDR1 SGHRS and CDR2 YFSETQ. The V and J ends lost 4 bases and 2 bases, in that order; junction bases with no gene match: 3. The CDR3 extends over 14 amino acids.

V and J are TRBV29-1 and TRBJ2-2, with 7 positions matching TRBD1. From germline, CDR1 is SQVTM and CDR2 ANQGSEA. This CDR3 is 12 amino acids long. The trim removed 7 bases at V and 7 bases at J, leaving 6 bases unmatched. The CDR3 nucleotides read TGCAGCGCCGGGACAGCAAGCGGGGAGCTGTTTTTT. Translated, it gives CSAGTASGELFF.